This is a list of T cell receptor beta chains from one sample in a study of Graves' ophthalmopathy and Graves' hyperthyroidism. Using its own MiXCR run on the multiplex PCR reads, TCRdb lists one record per CDR3 protein. Of roughly 600,000 distinct CDR3 sequences listed, approximately 35% are singletons. Sequencing was done on a sample of peripheral blood or thyroid tissue (not recorded which). The receptors were gathered from an adult man with Graves' hyperthyroidism. Each CDR3 is given with its conserved first and last residue. The D gene is left open where the match is weak. Expanded clones get a size class; other rows say once, few or many, or leave the size out.

d_call: .; j_call: TRBJ2-5; v_call: TRBV9; clone_size: many; cdr3_aa: CASSVAPSTDGETQYF; cdr3_nt: TGTGCCAGCAGCGTAGCCCCATCGACAGACGGGGAGACCCAGTACTTC
d_call: TRBD2; j_call: TRBJ2-7; v_call: TRBV20-1; clone_size: .; cdr3_aa: CSARRGGLAGVEQYF; cdr3_nt: TGCAGTGCTAGACGCGGAGGACTAGCGGGAGTCGAGCAGTACTTC
d_call: TRBD2; j_call: TRBJ2-3; v_call: TRBV7-2; clone_size: once; cdr3_aa: CASSSGLAGDTQYF; cdr3_nt: TGTGCCAGCAGCTCCGGACTAGCGGGAGATACGCAGTATTTT
d_call: .; j_call: TRBJ2-7; v_call: TRBV12-3/TRBV12-4; clone_size: many; cdr3_aa: CASSGGFSYEQYF; cdr3_nt: TGTGCCAGCAGTGGGGGGTTCTCCTACGAGCAGTACTTC
d_call: TRBD1; j_call: TRBJ2-7; v_call: TRBV7-3; clone_size: .; cdr3_aa: CASSGLTGGGEQYF; cdr3_nt: TGTGCCAGCAGCGGGCTGACAGGGGGCGGCGAGCAGTACTTC
d_call: TRBD1; j_call: TRBJ2-7; v_call: TRBV10-2; clone_size: many; cdr3_aa: CASSDRDRAYEQYF; cdr3_nt: TGCGCCAGCAGTGACCGGGACAGGGCTTACGAGCAGTACTTC
d_call: .; j_call: TRBJ1-1; v_call: TRBV5-5; clone_size: .; cdr3_aa: CASSSRQATMNTEAFF; cdr3_nt: TGTGCCAGCAGCTCCAGACAGGCAACGATGAACACTGAAGCTTTCTTT
d_call: TRBD1; j_call: TRBJ1-2; v_call: TRBV30; clone_size: .; cdr3_aa: CAWSPPDRDGYTF; cdr3_nt: TGTGCCTGGAGTCCCCCTGACAGGGACGGCTACACCTTC
d_call: .; j_call: TRBJ1-5; v_call: TRBV19; clone_size: .; cdr3_aa: CASTPDPGTLSSYSNQPQHF; cdr3_nt: TGTGCCAGTACCCCGGATCCCGGGACACTTTCGAGCTATAGCAATCAGCCCCAGCATTTT
d_call: .; j_call: TRBJ2-6; v_call: TRBV12-3/TRBV12-4; clone_size: .; cdr3_aa: CASSLTGLPGANALTF; cdr3_nt: TGTGCCAGCAGTTTGACAGGTCTTCCGGGGGCCAACGCCCTGACTTTC
d_call: .; j_call: TRBJ1-1; v_call: TRBV12-3/TRBV12-4; clone_size: many; cdr3_aa: CASSPAGAEAFF; cdr3_nt: TGTGCCAGCAGCCCAGCTGGGGCCGAAGCTTTCTTT
d_call: TRBD1; j_call: TRBJ1-1; v_call: TRBV7-6; clone_size: many; cdr3_aa: CASSLDQTGGYNTEAFF; cdr3_nt: TGTGCCAGCAGCTTAGATCAGACAGGGGGTTATAACACTGAAGCTTTCTTT
d_call: .; j_call: TRBJ1-2; v_call: TRBV6-1; clone_size: .; cdr3_aa: CASSEEWGSGYTF; cdr3_nt: TGTGCCAGCAGTGAAGAATGGGGAAGCGGCTACACCTTC
d_call: TRBD1; j_call: TRBJ1-1; v_call: TRBV20-1; clone_size: many; cdr3_aa: CSARDYLSGQTMNTEAFF; cdr3_nt: TGCAGTGCTAGAGATTATCTTTCGGGACAGACCATGAACACTGAAGCTTTCTTT
d_call: .; j_call: TRBJ1-4; v_call: TRBV29-1; clone_size: many; cdr3_aa: CSVAGASNEKLFF; cdr3_nt: TGCAGCGTTGCGGGGGCCTCGAATGAAAAACTGTTTTTT
d_call: .; j_call: TRBJ1-3; v_call: TRBV2; clone_size: many; cdr3_aa: CASTGTYSGNTIYF; cdr3_nt: TGTGCCAGCACGGGAACTTACTCTGGAAACACCATATATTTT
d_call: .; j_call: TRBJ2-2; v_call: TRBV19; clone_size: many; cdr3_aa: CASSIGRVAGELFF; cdr3_nt: TGTGCCAGTAGTATCGGCAGGGTCGCCGGGGAGCTGTTTTTT
d_call: TRBD2; j_call: TRBJ2-2; v_call: TRBV12-3/TRBV12-4; clone_size: many; cdr3_aa: CASKLAGDAGELFF; cdr3_nt: TGTGCCAGCAAGCTAGCGGGAGATGCCGGGGAGCTGTTTTTT
d_call: TRBD1; j_call: TRBJ1-2; v_call: TRBV12-3/TRBV12-4; clone_size: many; cdr3_aa: CASSTGDYGYTF; cdr3_nt: TGTGCCAGCAGTACAGGGGACTATGGCTACACCTTC
d_call: .; j_call: TRBJ1-3; v_call: TRBV25-1; clone_size: many; cdr3_aa: CASKKDTIYF; cdr3_nt: TGTGCCAGCAAAAAAGACACCATATATTTT
d_call: .; j_call: TRBJ1-2; v_call: TRBV28; clone_size: .; cdr3_aa: CASTPGGASSNYGYTF; cdr3_nt: TGTGCCAGCACCCCTGGGGGGGCTTCCTCGAACTATGGCTACACCTTC
d_call: .; j_call: TRBJ1-5; v_call: TRBV20-1; clone_size: .; cdr3_aa: CSARGERRRPGDQPQHF; cdr3_nt: TGCAGTGCTAGAGGCGAAAGGCGAAGGCCGGGCGATCAGCCCCAGCATTTT
d_call: .; j_call: TRBJ2-7; v_call: TRBV2; clone_size: many; cdr3_aa: CASPPGQVRGDSYEQYF; cdr3_nt: TGTGCCAGTCCTCCGGGACAGGTTCGGGGGGACTCCTACGAGCAGTACTTC
d_call: TRBD1; j_call: TRBJ1-5; v_call: TRBV5-4; clone_size: .; cdr3_aa: CASSLQGALNQPQHF; cdr3_nt: TGTGCCAGCAGCTTACAGGGGGCTTTAAATCAGCCCCAGCATTTT
d_call: .; j_call: TRBJ1-1; v_call: TRBV5-1; clone_size: many; cdr3_aa: CASSPGYTEAFF; cdr3_nt: TGCGCCAGCTCTCCAGGGTACACTGAAGCTTTCTTT
d_call: .; j_call: TRBJ2-7; v_call: TRBV30; clone_size: .; cdr3_aa: CAWSVAYEQYF; cdr3_nt: TGTGCCTGGAGTGTCGCCTACGAGCAGTACTTC
d_call: .; j_call: TRBJ2-7; v_call: TRBV7-2; clone_size: many; cdr3_aa: CASSLELGRAHEQYF; cdr3_nt: TGTGCCAGCAGCTTAGAGTTGGGCAGGGCGCACGAGCAGTACTTC
d_call: .; j_call: TRBJ1-1; v_call: TRBV7-2; clone_size: .; cdr3_aa: CASSLFFFGEGILGLNTEAFF; cdr3_nt: TGTGCCAGCAGCTTATTCTTCTTTGGAGAAGGGATTTTGGGGCTGAACACTGAAGCTTTCTTT
d_call: .; j_call: TRBJ2-1; v_call: TRBV7-9; clone_size: .; cdr3_aa: CASSRTPSSYNEQFF; cdr3_nt: TGTGCCAGCAGCCGTACACCGAGCTCCTACAATGAGCAGTTCTTC
d_call: .; j_call: TRBJ1-1; v_call: TRBV20-1; clone_size: few; cdr3_aa: CSASPLTVANTEAFF; cdr3_nt: TGCAGTGCTAGCCCCTTGACTGTTGCGAACACTGAAGCTTTCTTT
d_call: .; j_call: TRBJ2-5; v_call: TRBV7-8; clone_size: once; cdr3_aa: CASSLARGYQETQYF; cdr3_nt: TGTGCCAGCAGCTTAGCCAGAGGGTACCAAGAGACCCAGTACTTC
d_call: .; j_call: TRBJ1-3; v_call: TRBV29-1; clone_size: .; cdr3_aa: CSVQAGFGNTIYF; cdr3_nt: TGCAGCGTCCAGGCAGGGTTTGGAAACACCATATATTTT
d_call: TRBD1; j_call: TRBJ2-1; v_call: TRBV20-1; clone_size: .; cdr3_aa: CSASTGQGAKNEQFF; cdr3_nt: TGCAGTGCTAGCACCGGGCAGGGGGCGAAGAATGAGCAGTTCTTC